This T cell receptor beta chain comes out of a study of CD8 T cells in Susac syndrome (dated by TCRdb to between 2019 and 2020). Notes on the research overall: The study used repertoire sequencing to test whether antigen drove CD8+ T cell activation and differentiation in Susac syndrome.

According to the germline V gene, CDR1 reads SGHDN and CDR2 reads FVKESK. Its CDR3 holds 16 amino acids, cysteine through phenylalanine. The read is trimmed to its CDR3 DNA, 48 bases read in frame from base 1. Trimming removed 2 bases from V and 2 bases from J, leaving 15 bases between the germline ends. Peripheral blood CD8+ and CD4+ T cells from healthy donors, Susac syndrome patients and multiple sclerosis patients were profiled using high-throughput TCR beta sequencing. The multiple sclerosis controls were treatment-naive patients whose relapsing-remitting disease, either stable or active, fulfilled the revised McDonald criteria. Bulk CD8+ and CD4+ T cells were purified magnetically by negative isolation, whereas CD8+ TEMRA cells were enriched by FACS. Blood was drawn into EDTA tubes, processed within 24 hours, and PBMCs were isolated by density gradient centrifugation. PBMCs intended for TCR sequencing were frozen in liquid nitrogen and were later thawed in a 37 degrees C water bath. The sorted or isolated CD4+, CD8+ and CD8+ TEMRA cells reached a purity of at least 90%.

Broader findings and caveats from the paper: The study acknowledged that relatively few individuals were included in the TCR sequencing and HLA analysis.

RNA was extracted using the RNeasy kit, and about 0.5 to 1 ug of the RNA was reverse transcribed with random hexamers. The immunoSEQ multiplex PCR assay, which covers 54 Vbeta and 13 Jbeta segments, was used to amplify TCR beta CDR3 regions. To correct PCR amplification bias, a synthetic template baseline was used for both primer optimization and computational correction. Under the source paper's analysis protocol: Only productive sequences were kept, with reads annotated to V, D and J genes according to IMGT and analyzed in immunoSEQ Analyzer. To calculate clonality, Shannon entropy was normalized by log2 of the number of productive unique sequences and then subtracted from one. For each patient and control, public and private clones were evaluated within the 100 most prevalent clones. Clones were defined as Susac-specific when absent from the healthy and MS cohorts, from 1052 published viral clones and from other ImmuneACCESS disease sequences. In-frame beta chains were kept once TCRdb had trimmed the public reads at Q25 with fastp and called clones with MiXCR. Each record represents a unique CDR3 protein, reported with the most common genes and DNA among its rows. TCRdb, not the original authors, processed these V and J calls. The sample table holds around 200,000 distinct CDR3 sequences, of which approximately 95% were seen once. The ten largest account for 0.082% of the sample.

As for this clonotype: There is no known antigen for this receptor. Nothing much larger sits one base from this clone, and base qualities are not available.

The receptor comes from a human donor with multiple sclerosis. The chain joins TRBV14 to TRBJ1-1; possibly the D gene is TRBD1, per 6 matching bases. The sample taken for sequencing was CD4+ T cells from PBMCs. This receptor carries the CDR3 CASSQLVGAPNTEAFF. DNA sequence: TGTGCCAGCAGCCAATTGGTGGGGGCCCCAAACACTGAAGCTTTCTTT.